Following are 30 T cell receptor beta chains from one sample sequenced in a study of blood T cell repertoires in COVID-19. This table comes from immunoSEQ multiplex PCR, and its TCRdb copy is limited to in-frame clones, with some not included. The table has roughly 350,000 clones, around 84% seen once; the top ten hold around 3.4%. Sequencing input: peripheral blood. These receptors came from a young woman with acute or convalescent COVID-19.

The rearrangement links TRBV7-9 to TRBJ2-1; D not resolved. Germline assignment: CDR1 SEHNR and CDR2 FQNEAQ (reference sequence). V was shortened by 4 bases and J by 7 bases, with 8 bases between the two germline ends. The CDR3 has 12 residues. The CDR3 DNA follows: TGTGCCAGCAGCTCAACTGCAAATGAGCAGTTCTTC. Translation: CASSSTANEQFF.

The CDR3 DNA is TGCGCCAGCATCCCCGGGGGAGTATCTGGGGCCAACGTCCTGACTTTC. This sequence encodes CASIPGGVSGANVLTF. J is TRBJ2-6 and V is TRBV5-1, with D perhaps matching TRBD2 (6 bases). The CDR3 totals 16 residues. The germline V gene encodes CDR1 SGHRS and CDR2 YFSETQ. Between the trimmed V and J ends, which lost 6 bases and 1 base, there was a span of 14 bases.

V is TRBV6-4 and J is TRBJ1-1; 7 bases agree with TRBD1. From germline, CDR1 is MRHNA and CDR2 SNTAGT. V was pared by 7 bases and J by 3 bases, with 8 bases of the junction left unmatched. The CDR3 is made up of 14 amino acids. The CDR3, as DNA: TGTGCCAGCAAGGAAGGGGGCTTGGACACTGAAGCTTTCTTT. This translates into CASKEGGLDTEAFF.

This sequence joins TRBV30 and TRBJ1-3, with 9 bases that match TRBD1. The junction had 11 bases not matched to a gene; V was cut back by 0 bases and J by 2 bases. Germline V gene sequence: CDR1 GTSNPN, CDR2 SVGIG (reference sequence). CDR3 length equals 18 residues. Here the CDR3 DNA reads TGTGCCTGGAGTGTAGGGTTGGAGGACAGGGGTACTGGAAACACCATATATTTT. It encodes CAWSVGLEDRGTGNTIYF.

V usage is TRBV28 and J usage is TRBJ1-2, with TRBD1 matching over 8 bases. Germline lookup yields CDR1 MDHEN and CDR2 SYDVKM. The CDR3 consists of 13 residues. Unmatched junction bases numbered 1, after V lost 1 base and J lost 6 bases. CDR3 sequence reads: CASSLSQGDGYTF. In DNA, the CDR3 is TGTGCCAGCAGTTTATCACAGGGGGATGGCTACACCTTC.

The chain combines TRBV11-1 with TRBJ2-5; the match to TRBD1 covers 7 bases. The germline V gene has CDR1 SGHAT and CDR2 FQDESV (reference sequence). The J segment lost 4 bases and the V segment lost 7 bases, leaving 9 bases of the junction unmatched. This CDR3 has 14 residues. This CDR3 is CASNPTGNGETQYF. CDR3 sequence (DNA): TGTGCCAGCAACCCGACAGGGAATGGAGAGACCCAGTACTTC. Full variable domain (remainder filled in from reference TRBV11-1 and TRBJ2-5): EAEVAQSPRYKITEKSQAVAFWCDPISGHATLYWYRQILGQGPELLVQFQDESVVDDSQLPKDRFSAERLKGVDSTLKIQPAELGDSAMYLCASNPTGNGETQYFGPGTRLLVL.

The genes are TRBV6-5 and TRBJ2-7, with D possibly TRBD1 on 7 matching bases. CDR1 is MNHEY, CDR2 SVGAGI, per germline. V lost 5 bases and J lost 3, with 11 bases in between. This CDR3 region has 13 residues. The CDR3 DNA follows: TGTGCCAGCAGTCGACAGGGACTCTACGAGCAGTACTTC. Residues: CASSRQGLYEQYF.

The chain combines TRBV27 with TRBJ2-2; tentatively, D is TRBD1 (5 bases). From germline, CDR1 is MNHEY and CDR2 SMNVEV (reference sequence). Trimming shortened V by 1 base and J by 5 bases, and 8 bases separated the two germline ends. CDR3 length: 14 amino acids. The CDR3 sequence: CASSLYRGTGELFF. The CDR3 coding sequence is TGTGCCAGCAGTTTATATAGGGGAACCGGGGAGCTGTTTTTT.

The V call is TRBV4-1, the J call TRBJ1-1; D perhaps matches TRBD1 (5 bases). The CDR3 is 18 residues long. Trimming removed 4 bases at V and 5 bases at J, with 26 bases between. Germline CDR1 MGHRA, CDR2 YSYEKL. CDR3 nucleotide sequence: TGCGCCAGCAGCCTAAGGGTAATCAGGGCGGGTGGAGGGACTGAAGCTTTCTTT. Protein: CASSLRVIRAGGGTEAFF.

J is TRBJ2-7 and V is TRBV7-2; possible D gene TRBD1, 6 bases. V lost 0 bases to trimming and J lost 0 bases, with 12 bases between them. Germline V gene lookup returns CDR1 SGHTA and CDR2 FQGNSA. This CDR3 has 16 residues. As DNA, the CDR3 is TGTGCCAGCAGCTTAGCGCGGACAGCCTCCTCCTACGAGCAGTACTTC. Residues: CASSLARTASSYEQYF. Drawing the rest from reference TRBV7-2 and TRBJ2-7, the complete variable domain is GAGVSQSPSNKVTEKGKDVELRCDPISGHTALYWYRQSLGQGLEFLIYFQGNSAPDKSGLPSDRFSAERTGGSVSTLTIQRTQQEDSAVYLCASSLARTASSYEQYFGPGTRLTVT.

The CDR3 bases are TGTGCCAGCAGTCTGCGGGACAGGGTCTTTGGCTACACCTTC. This sequence encodes CASSLRDRVFGYTF. The chain links TRBV2 to TRBJ1-2; 9 positions match TRBD1. The CDR3 is 14 residues long. V dropped 5 bases and J dropped 7; count of bases not matched to a gene: 8. CDR1 is SNHLY, CDR2 FYNNEI, per germline.

CDR3 nucleotide sequence: TGCGCCAGCAGCTTGGGTCCGGGACAGAGCACGAACACTGAAGCTTTCTTT. Protein product: CASSLGPGQSTNTEAFF. The chain combines TRBV5-1 with TRBJ1-1; 7 nucleotides align to TRBD1. The trim removed 0 bases at V and 1 base at J, leaving 9 bases unmatched. Germline CDR1 is SGHRS and CDR2 is YFSETQ. CDR3 length: 17 amino acids. Using reference TRBV5-1 and TRBJ1-1 for the parts outside the CDR3, the full variable domain is KAGVTQTPRYLIKTRGQQVTLSCSPISGHRSVSWYQQTPGQGLQFLFEYFSETQRNKGNFPGRFSGRQFSNSRSEMNVSTLELGDSALYLCASSLGPGQSTNTEAFFGQGTRLTVV.

CDR3 protein: CASSSTGETEAFF. The DNA of the CDR3 is TGCGCCAGCTCCTCAACAGGGGAAACTGAAGCTTTCTTT. V gene TRBV10-1 combines with J gene TRBJ1-1; TRBD1 matches at 7 bases. Germline-derived CDR1 and CDR2 are WNHNN and SYGVQD (reference sequence). CDR3 size: 13 residues. V lost 8 bases, J lost 5 bases, and 8 bases stayed unmatched.

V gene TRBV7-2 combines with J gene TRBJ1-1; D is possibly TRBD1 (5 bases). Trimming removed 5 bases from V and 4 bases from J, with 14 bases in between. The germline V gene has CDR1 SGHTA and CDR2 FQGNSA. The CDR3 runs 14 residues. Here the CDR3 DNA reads TGTGCCAGCAGCCTGGGGGGGGGATTCACTGAAGCTTTCTTT. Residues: CASSLGGGFTEAFF.

The CDR3 DNA reads as TGTGCCAGCAGTGAAGCGGGGGGACGGACCTGGCAGCAGTACTTC. Translation gives CASSEAGGRTWQQYF. The rearrangement links TRBV2 to TRBJ2-7, with a tentative D call TRBD2 (6 bases). Germline V CDR1 and CDR2: SNHLY, FYNNEI. V was trimmed by 0 bases and J by 8 bases, leaving 17 bases between them. CDR3 length: 15 residues.

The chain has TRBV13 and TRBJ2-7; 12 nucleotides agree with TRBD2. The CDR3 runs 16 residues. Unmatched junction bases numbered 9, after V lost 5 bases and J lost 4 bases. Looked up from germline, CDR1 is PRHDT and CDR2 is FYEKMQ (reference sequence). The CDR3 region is CASSGRLAGELYEQYF. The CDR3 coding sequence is TGTGCCAGCAGCGGCCGACTAGCGGGAGAATTGTACGAGCAGTACTTC.

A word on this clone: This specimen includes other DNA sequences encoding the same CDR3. CDR3 sequence: CASSPGRGYGYTF. As DNA, the CDR3 is TGTGCCAGCAGCCCTGGCCGAGGCTATGGCTACACCTTC. The chain combines TRBV7-9 with TRBJ1-2; D call uncertain. V was shortened by 5 bases and J by 4 bases, with 11 bases between the two germline ends. Germline CDR1 is SEHNR and CDR2 is FQNEAQ (reference sequence). CDR3 length: 13 amino acids.

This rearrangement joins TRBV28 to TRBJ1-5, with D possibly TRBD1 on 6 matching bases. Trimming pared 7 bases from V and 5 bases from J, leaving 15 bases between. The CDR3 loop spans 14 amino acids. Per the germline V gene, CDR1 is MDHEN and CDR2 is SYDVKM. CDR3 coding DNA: TGTGCCAGCACCGGACAGCGCCAGTATCAGCCCCAGCATTTT. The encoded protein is CASTGQRQYQPQHF. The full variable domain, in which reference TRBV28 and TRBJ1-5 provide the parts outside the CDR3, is DVKVTQSSRYLVKRTGEKVFLECVQDMDHENMFWYRQDPGLGLRLIYFSYDVKMKEKGDIPEGYSVSREKKERFSLILESASTNQTSMYLCASTGQRQYQPQHFGDGTRLSIL.

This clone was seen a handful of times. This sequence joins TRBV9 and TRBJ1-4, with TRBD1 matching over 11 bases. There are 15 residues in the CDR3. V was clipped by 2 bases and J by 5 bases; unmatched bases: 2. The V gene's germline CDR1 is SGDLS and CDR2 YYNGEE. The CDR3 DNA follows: TGTGCCAGCAGCGTCGGACAGGGGGCAAATGAAAAACTGTTTTTT. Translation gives CASSVGQGANEKLFF.

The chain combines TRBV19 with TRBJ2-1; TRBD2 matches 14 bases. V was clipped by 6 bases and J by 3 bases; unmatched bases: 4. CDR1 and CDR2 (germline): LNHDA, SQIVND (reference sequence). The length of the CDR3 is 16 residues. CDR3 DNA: TGTGCCAGTAGGGGACTAGCGGGGGATAACTACAATGAGCAGTTCTTC. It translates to CASRGLAGDNYNEQFF.

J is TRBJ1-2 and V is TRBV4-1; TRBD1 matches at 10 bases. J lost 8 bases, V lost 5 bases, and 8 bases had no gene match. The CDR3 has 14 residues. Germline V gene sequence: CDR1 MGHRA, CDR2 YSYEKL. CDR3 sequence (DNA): TGCGCCAGCAGCACACGACAGGGGGCAGGGGGCTACACCTTC. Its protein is CASSTRQGAGGYTF.

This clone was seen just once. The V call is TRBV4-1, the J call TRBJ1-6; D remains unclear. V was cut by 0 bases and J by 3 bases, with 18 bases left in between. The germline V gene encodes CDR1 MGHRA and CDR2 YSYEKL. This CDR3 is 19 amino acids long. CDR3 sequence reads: CASSQDQRVSGNYNSPLHF. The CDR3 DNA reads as TGCGCCAGCAGCCAAGATCAGAGGGTGTCGGGAAACTATAATTCACCCCTCCACTTT.

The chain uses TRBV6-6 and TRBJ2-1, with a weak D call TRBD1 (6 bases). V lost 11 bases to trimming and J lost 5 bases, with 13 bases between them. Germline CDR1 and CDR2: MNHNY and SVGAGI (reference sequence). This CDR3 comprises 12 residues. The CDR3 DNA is TGTGCCTTCCAGGGGCTCAACAATGAGCAGTTCTTC. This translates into CAFQGLNNEQFF.

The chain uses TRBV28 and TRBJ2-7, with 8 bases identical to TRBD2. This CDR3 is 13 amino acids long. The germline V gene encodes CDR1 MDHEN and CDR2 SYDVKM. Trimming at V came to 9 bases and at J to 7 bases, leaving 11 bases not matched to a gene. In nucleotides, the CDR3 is TGTGCCAGTCGAAAAGCGGGAGCCCGAGAGCAGTACTTC. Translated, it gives CASRKAGAREQYF.

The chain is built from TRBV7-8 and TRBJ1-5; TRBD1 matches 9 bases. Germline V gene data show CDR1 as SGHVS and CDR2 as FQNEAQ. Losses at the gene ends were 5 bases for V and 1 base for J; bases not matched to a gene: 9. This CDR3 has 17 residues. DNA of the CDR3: TGTGCCAGCAGCGGATGGTTACAGGGGGCGAGCAATCAGCCCCAGCATTTT. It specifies CASSGWLQGASNQPQHF.

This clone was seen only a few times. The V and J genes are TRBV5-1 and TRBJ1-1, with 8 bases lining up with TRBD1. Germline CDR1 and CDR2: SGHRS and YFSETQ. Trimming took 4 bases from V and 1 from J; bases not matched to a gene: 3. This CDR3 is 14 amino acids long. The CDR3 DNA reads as TGCGCCAGCAGCGCAGGGACAGGGAACACTGAAGCTTTCTTT. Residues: CASSAGTGNTEAFF.

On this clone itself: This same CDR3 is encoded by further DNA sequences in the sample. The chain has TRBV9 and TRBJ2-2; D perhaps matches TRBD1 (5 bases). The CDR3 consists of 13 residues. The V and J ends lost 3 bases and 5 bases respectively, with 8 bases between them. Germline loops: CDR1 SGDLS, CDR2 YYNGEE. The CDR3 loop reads CASSEQGTGELFF. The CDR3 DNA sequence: TGTGCCAGCAGCGAGCAGGGTACCGGGGAGCTGTTTTTT.

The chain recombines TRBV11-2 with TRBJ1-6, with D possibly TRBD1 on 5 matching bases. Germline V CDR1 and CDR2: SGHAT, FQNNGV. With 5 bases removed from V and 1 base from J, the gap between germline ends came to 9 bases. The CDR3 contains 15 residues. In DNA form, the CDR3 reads TGTGCCAGCAGCGTGGGGGGTTCCTATAATTCACCCCTCCACTTT. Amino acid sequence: CASSVGGSYNSPLHF.

DNA for the CDR3: TGCGCCAGCAGCATCGGACAGGGGACCCACGAGCAGTACTTC. It translates to CASSIGQGTHEQYF. The chain combines TRBV5-1 with TRBJ2-7, with 9 bases fitting TRBD1. Per germline, CDR1 SGHRS and CDR2 YFSETQ. The trim removed 4 bases at V and 5 bases at J, leaving 7 bases unmatched. The CDR3 contains 14 residues. The whole variable domain, filled in from reference TRBV5-1 and TRBJ2-7, reads KAGVTQTPRYLIKTRGQQVTLSCSPISGHRSVSWYQQTPGQGLQFLFEYFSETQRNKGNFPGRFSGRQFSNSRSEMNVSTLELGDSALYLCASSIGQGTHEQYFGPGTRLTVT.

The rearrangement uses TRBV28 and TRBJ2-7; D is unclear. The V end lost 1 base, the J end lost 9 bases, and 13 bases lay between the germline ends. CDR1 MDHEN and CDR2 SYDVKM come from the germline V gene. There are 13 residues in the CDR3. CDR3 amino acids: CASSLSSSIRQYF. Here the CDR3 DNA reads TGTGCCAGCAGTTTATCCTCATCTATTAGGCAGTACTTC.